This TCR beta chain was sequenced in a study of regulatory T cells in long-lasting Graves disease. This clonotype has at least ten counts. What it binds is unknown. The CDR3 is 15 residues long. Germline CDR1 is MDHEN and CDR2 is SYDVKM. The V gene lost 6 bases and the J gene lost 1 base, with 10 bases spanning the gap. Study-level results: Thyroid tissue went unexamined; only peripheral blood was analyzed.

Regarding time point: newly diagnosed GD, antithyroid drugs for less than 3 months. Generation of the TCR library employed RNA extracted from PBMCs. Both iRepertoire HTBI primers and Arm-PCR of CDR3 regions were used to build the TCR beta libraries. Each CDR3 protein is one row after TCRdb ran MiXCR on the multiplex PCR reads. The sample holds hundreds of thousands of distinct CDR3 sequences, roughly 15% seen once. Separately, the same data were catalogued under a study of T cells in Graves' hyperthyroidism and ophthalmopathy. Turning to that study: Researchers defined stable Graves' hyperthyroidism as no ophthalmopathy progression within 18 months. Diagnosis of hyperthyroidism was new in patients aged 18 to 65, and its duration was under 2 months. Among clonotypes expanded in thyroid above 0.001, most were also found in blood.

The source is a woman aged 30 to 39 with Graves disease. The sample here was peripheral blood mononuclear cells (PBMCs), taken at new diagnosis, from a patient treated with antithyroid drugs. The V gene is TRBV28, the J gene TRBJ2-6; tentatively, D is TRBD1 (5 bases). The CDR3: CASSAGFSGANVLTF. The CDR3 DNA reads TGTGCCAGCAGCGCAGGGTTTTCTGGGGCCAACGTCCTGACTTTC. Complete variable domain (other parts from reference TRBV28 and TRBJ2-6): DVKVTQSSRYLVKRTGEKVFLECVQDMDHENMFWYRQDPGLGLRLIYFSYDVKMKEKGDIPEGYSVSREKKERFSLILESASTNQTSMYLCASSAGFSGANVLTFGAGSRLTVL.